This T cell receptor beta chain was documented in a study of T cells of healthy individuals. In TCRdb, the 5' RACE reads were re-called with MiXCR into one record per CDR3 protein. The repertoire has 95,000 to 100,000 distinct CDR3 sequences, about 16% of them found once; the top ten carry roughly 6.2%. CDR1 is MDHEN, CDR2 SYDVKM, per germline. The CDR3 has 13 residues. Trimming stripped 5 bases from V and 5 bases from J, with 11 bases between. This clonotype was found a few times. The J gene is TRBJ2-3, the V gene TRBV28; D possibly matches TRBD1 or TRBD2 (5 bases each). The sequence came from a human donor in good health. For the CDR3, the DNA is TGTGCCAGCAGTACCGGGACCTTAGATACGCAGTATTTT. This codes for CASSTGTLDTQYF.